This TCR beta chain was obtained from a study of T cell responses to AZD1222 COVID-19 vaccine. At the level of the study: Second doses were pooled across both intervals (about 4 or about 12 weeks).

Sequencing used immunoSEQ multiplex PCR; TCRdb keeps in-frame clones, though not all of them. The table has roughly 120,000 clones, about 90% seen once; the top ten hold roughly 9.8%. The CDR3 is 15 amino acids. Per the germline V gene, CDR1 is SGHAT and CDR2 is FQDESV (reference sequence). Deletions cut 3 bases from V and 2 bases from J, with 11 bases between. Study results and caveats: The study found Spike-specific TCR breadth and depth rose after two AZD1222 doses. Baseline serostatus was positive in only a handful of AZD1222 recipients.

This clone appeared a few times. What it binds is unknown. The sequenced sample was peripheral blood, obtained on day 0 of AZD1222 vaccination. The chain combines TRBV11-1 with TRBJ1-3, with no clear D. The sequence came from an adult in good health. CDR3 DNA sequence: TGTGCCAGCAGCTTTTGGTCCTCGCCTGGAAACACCATATATTTT. Its translation is CASSFWSSPGNTIYF.